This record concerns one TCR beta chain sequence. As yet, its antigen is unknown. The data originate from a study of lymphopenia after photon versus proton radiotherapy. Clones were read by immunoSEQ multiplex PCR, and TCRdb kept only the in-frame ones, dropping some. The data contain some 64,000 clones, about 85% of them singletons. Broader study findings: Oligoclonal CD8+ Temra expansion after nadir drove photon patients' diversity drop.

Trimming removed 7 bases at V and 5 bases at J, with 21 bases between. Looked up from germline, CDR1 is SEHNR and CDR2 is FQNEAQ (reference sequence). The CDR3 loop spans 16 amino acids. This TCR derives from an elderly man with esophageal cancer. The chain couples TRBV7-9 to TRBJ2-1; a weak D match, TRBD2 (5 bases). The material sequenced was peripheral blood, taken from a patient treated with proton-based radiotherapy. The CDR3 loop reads CASTGKLRTANNEQFF. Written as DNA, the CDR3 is TGTGCCAGCACCGGAAAACTAAGGACTGCTAACAATGAGCAGTTCTTC. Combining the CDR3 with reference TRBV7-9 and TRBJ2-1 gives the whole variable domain DTGVSQNPRHKITKRGQNVTFRCDPISEHNRLYWYRQTLGQGPEFLTYFQNEAQLEKSRLLSDRFSAERPKGSFSTLEIQRTEQGDSAMYLCASTGKLRTANNEQFFGPGTRLTVL.